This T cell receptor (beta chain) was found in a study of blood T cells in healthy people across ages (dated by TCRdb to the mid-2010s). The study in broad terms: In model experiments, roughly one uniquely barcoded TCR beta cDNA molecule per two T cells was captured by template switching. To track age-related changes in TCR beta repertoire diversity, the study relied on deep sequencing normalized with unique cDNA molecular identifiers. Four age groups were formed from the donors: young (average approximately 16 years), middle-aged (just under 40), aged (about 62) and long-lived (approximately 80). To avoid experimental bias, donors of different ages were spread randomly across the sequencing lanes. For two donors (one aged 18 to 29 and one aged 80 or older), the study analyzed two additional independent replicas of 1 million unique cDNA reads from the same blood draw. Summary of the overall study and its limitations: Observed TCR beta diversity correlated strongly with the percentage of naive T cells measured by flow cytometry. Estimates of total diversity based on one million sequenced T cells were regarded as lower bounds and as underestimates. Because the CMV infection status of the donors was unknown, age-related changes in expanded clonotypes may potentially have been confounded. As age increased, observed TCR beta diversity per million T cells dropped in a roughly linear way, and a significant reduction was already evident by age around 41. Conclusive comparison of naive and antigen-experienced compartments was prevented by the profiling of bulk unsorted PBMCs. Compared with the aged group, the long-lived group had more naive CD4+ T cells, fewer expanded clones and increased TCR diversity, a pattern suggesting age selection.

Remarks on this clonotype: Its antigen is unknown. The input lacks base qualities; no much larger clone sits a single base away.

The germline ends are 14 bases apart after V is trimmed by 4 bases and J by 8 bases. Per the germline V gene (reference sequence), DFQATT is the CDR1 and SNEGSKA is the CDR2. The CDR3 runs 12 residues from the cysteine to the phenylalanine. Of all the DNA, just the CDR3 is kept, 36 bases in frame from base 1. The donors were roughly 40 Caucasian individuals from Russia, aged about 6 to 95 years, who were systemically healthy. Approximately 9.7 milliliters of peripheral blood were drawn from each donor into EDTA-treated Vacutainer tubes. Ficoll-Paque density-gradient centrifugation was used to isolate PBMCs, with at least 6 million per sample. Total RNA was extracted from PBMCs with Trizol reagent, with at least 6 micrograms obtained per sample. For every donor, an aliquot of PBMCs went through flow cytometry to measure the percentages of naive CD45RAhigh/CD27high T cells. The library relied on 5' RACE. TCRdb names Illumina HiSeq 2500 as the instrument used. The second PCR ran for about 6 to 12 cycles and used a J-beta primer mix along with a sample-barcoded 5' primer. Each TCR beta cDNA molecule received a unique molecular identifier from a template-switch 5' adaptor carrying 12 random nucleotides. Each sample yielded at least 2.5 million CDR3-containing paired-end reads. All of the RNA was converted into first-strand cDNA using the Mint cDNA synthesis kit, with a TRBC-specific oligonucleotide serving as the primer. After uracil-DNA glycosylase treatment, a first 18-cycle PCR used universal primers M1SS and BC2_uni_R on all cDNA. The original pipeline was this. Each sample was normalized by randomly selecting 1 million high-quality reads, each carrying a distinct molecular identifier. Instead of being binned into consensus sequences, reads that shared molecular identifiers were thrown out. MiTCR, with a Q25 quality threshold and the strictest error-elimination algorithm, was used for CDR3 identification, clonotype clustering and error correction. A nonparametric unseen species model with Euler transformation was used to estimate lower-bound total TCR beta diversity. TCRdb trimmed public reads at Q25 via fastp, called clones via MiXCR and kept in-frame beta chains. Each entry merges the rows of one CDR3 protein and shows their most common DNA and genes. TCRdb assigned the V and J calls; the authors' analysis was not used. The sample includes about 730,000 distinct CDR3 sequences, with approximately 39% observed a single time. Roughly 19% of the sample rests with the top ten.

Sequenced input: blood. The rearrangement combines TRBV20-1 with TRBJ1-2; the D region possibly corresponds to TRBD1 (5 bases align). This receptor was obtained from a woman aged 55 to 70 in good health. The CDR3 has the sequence CSATGTDLGYTF. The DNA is TGCAGTGCTACGGGGACTGATCTCGGCTACACCTTC.